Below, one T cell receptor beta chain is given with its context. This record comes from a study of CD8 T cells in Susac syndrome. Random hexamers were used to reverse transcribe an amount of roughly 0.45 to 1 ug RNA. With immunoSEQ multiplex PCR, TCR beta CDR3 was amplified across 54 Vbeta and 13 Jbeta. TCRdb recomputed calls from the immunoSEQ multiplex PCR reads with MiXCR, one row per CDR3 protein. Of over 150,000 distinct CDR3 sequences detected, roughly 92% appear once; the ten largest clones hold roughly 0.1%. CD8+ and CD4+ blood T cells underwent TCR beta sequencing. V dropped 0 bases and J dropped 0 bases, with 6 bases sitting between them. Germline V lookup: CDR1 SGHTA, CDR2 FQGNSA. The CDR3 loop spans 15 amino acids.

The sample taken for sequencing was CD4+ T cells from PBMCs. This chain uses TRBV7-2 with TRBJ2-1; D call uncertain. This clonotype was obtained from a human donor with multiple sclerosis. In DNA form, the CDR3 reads TGTGCCAGCAGCTTAGCAGGGTACTCCTACAATGAGCAGTTCTTC. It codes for CASSLAGYSYNEQFF.